This T cell receptor (beta chain) was retrieved from a study of T cell responses to AZD1222 COVID-19 vaccine. Study-level findings and limits: Possibly, clonal diversity was underestimated; donors were largely white British and included more females. Spike-specific TCR breadth and depth rose after two AZD1222 doses. Within unmutated variant regions lay the reported targets of nearly half of spike-specific TCRs.

Only in-frame clones appear in the TCRdb table, and some are missing; sequencing was by immunoSEQ multiplex PCR. The sample lists about 78,000 clones; about nine tenths were seen once. V trimming: 3 bases; J trimming: 1 base; junction bases outside the gene matches: 21. This CDR3 comprises 22 residues. The germline V gene has CDR1 MGHRA and CDR2 YSYEKL. Second-dose intervals near 4 or 12 weeks were combined. About this clone: Its antigen is undetermined.

This clonotype originated in an adult who received the AZD1222 COVID-19 vaccine. The sample was peripheral blood, taken 28 days after the second AZD1222 dose. J is TRBJ1-1 and V is TRBV4-1; 12 positions match TRBD1. The CDR3 reads CASSHVGTRFGTGGARNTEAFF. For the CDR3, the DNA is TGCGCCAGCAGCCATGTCGGGACAAGGTTCGGGACAGGGGGCGCGAGGAACACTGAAGCTTTCTTT.